Presented here are 9 T cell receptor beta chains from one specimen sequenced in a study of cytomegalovirus exposure and HLA in healthy donors. 60 Vbeta and 13 Jbeta primers were used in PCR. Assay: immunoSEQ multiplex PCR; the TCRdb copy retains only in-frame clones and omits some. The sample has some 40,000 clones, 82% seen once. Sequencing input: PBMCs. The receptor source for this set is a woman between 18 and 29 years old in good health and CMV-seropositive.

There are a few counts of this clone. The rearrangement joins TRBV11-3 to TRBJ2-6, with 8 bases identical to TRBD1. Germline CDR1 SGHNT, CDR2 YENEEA. V lost 4 bases and J lost 0; bases outside the gene matches: 8. The length of the CDR3 is 18 residues. Here the CDR3 reads CASSSEGQANSGANVLTF. CDR3 sequence (DNA): TGTGCCAGCAGCTCTGAGGGACAGGCCAACTCTGGGGCCAACGTCCTGACTTTC.

The rearrangement uses TRBV9 and TRBJ2-1, with a weak D call TRBD1 (6 bases). The V and J ends lost 3 bases and 9 bases respectively, with 16 bases between them. Germline V gene lookup returns CDR1 SGDLS and CDR2 YYNGEE. The CDR3 contains 14 residues. The CDR3 nucleotides are TGTGCCAGCAGCGGACACAGGGTTAGGCGTGAGCAGTTCTTC. Protein: CASSGHRVRREQFF.

The gene calls are TRBV15 and TRBJ2-6, with 7 bases aligning to TRBD1. The V segment lost 1 base and the J segment 0 bases; nucleotides outside the gene matches: 6. The CDR3 has 18 amino acids. Per germline, CDR1 LNHNV and CDR2 YYDKDF (reference sequence). The CDR3 spells CATSRVGTANSGANVLTF. CDR3 DNA: TGTGCCACCAGCAGAGTAGGGACAGCGAACTCTGGGGCCAACGTCCTGACTTTC.

This clone came up a few times. The CDR3 loop is CASSQAGTSGGQETQYF. As DNA, the CDR3 is TGTGCCAGCAGCCAAGCCGGGACTAGCGGGGGGCAAGAGACCCAGTACTTC. The V call is TRBV4-2, the J call TRBJ2-5; TRBD2 matches 15 bases. The V and J ends lost 1 base and 2 bases, in that order; junction bases with no gene match: 2. Germline V gene lookup returns CDR1 LGHNA and CDR2 YNFKEQ. The CDR3 has 17 residues.

The chain links TRBV5-1 to TRBJ2-2; possible D gene TRBD2, 6 bases. Trimming removed 9 bases from V and 3 bases from J, with 18 bases in between. Germline V gene sequence: CDR1 SGHRS, CDR2 YFSETQ. The CDR3 length is 15 residues. The CDR3 DNA reads as TGCGCCAACAAGGGGTCCACGGGGGACACCGGGGAGCTGTTTTTT. This gives the protein CANKGSTGDTGELFF.

This rearrangement joins TRBV7-2 to TRBJ2-3; D remains ambiguous. From germline, CDR1 is SGHTA and CDR2 FQGNSA. Trimming pared 2 bases from V and 3 bases from J, leaving 3 bases between. The CDR3 is 12 amino acids. The DNA of the CDR3 is TGTGCCAGCAGCTTATATACAGATACGCAGTATTTT. Protein sequence: CASSLYTDTQYF.

The chain joins TRBV30 to TRBJ2-7; tentatively, D is TRBD1 (6 bases). Trimming cost V 0 bases and J 9 bases, with 18 bases left between them. The CDR3 is 14 residues long. Germline CDR1 GTSNPN, CDR2 SVGIG (reference sequence). CDR3 sequence: CAWSVLGQIVGQYF. As DNA, the CDR3 is TGTGCCTGGAGTGTACTTGGACAGATCGTCGGGCAGTACTTC.

This clone was picked up a small number of times. The V call is TRBV6-5, the J call TRBJ2-1; the D gene is possibly TRBD1 (5 bases). Germline CDR1 reads MNHEY; CDR2 reads SVGAGI. V was pared by 6 bases and J by 0 bases, with 12 bases between. The CDR3 runs to 15 residues. CDR3 nucleotides: TGTGCCAGCAGGCTACAGGTGAGCTCCTACAATGAGCAGTTCTTC. Protein sequence: CASRLQVSSYNEQFF.

This sequence joins TRBV5-6 and TRBJ1-1; 9 bases fit TRBD1. CDR3 length equals 18 residues. Germline CDR1 SGHDT, CDR2 YYEEEE. J lost 5 bases, V lost 1 base, and 15 bases had no gene match. The CDR3 is CASSLSDRSDRGLTEAFF. CDR3 DNA: TGTGCCAGCAGCTTGAGTGATAGGAGTGACAGGGGGTTAACTGAAGCTTTCTTT.